The 17 T cell receptor beta chains below were found in one sample sequenced in a study of blood T cell repertoires in COVID-19 (dated by TCRdb to 2019 to 2021). Library method: the immunoSEQ multiplex PCR assay. TCRdb stores this immuneACCESS table with in-frame sequences only. Part of the clones is absent; in the studies checked, under half of the shortfall reflects unresolved V genes, and no reason is known for the rest. Across this sample there are fewer than 300,000 clones, with roughly 92% seen only once. Approximately 2% of the sample is taken by the ten largest. Sequencing was carried out using peripheral blood. The receptors originated from a woman aged 25 to 39 with COVID-19, enrolled during active disease.

The gene calls are TRBV9 and TRBJ2-7; D unresolved. V lost 0 bases, J lost 5 bases, and 12 bases lay in between. The CDR3 contains 14 residues. Germline values: CDR1 SGDLS, CDR2 YYNGEE. DNA of the CDR3: TGTGCCAGCAGCGTAGATATGTCCCTAAACGAGCAGTACTTC. It specifies CASSVDMSLNEQYF.

The chain uses TRBV27 and TRBJ1-5; D ambiguous. Between the trimmed V and J ends, which lost 5 bases and 4 bases, there was a span of 12 bases. The CDR3 loop spans 14 amino acids. Looked up from germline, CDR1 is MNHEY and CDR2 is SMNVEV (reference sequence). CDR3 amino acids: CASSENRGNQPQHF. In DNA, the CDR3 is TGTGCCAGCAGTGAGAATCGGGGAAATCAGCCCCAGCATTTT.

The V and J genes are TRBV25-1 and TRBJ2-3; D is perhaps TRBD1 (6 bases). The V end lost 7 bases, the J end lost 1 base, and 12 bases lay between the germline ends. Germline V gene sequence: CDR1 MGHDK, CDR2 SYGVNS. The CDR3 covers 14 residues. This CDR3 reads CASTGKGGTDTQYF. The CDR3 region has the DNA TGTGCCAGCACCGGGAAGGGGGGCACAGATACGCAGTATTTT.

The rearrangement uses TRBV27 and TRBJ1-2; 11 bases line up with TRBD1. Germline CDR1 MNHEY, CDR2 SMNVEV (reference sequence). The trim removed 4 bases at V and 4 bases at J, leaving 5 bases unmatched. The CDR3 covers 15 residues. Here the CDR3 DNA reads TGTGCCAGCAGTTCCGGGACAGGGGGTATCTATGGCTACACCTTC. Encoded protein: CASSSGTGGIYGYTF.

J is TRBJ2-7 and V is TRBV5-4; 11 nucleotides match TRBD2. The ends lost 4 bases at V and 3 bases at J; junction bases unmatched: 6. Per the germline V gene, CDR1 is SGHNT and CDR2 is YYREEE (reference sequence). This CDR3 comprises 15 residues. CDR3 in amino acids: CASSVSSGRSYEQYF. Here the CDR3 DNA reads TGTGCCAGCAGCGTCTCTAGCGGGAGGAGCTACGAGCAGTACTTC.

The chain is built from TRBV7-9 and TRBJ2-2, with 14 bases aligning to TRBD2. The CDR3 contains 17 residues. Germline values: CDR1 SEHNR, CDR2 FQNEAQ (reference sequence). V lost 4 bases to trimming and J lost 4 bases; unmatched junction nucleotides: 5. The CDR3 coding sequence is TGTGCCAGCAGCTCGGGGGGACTAGCGGGAGCCACCGGGGAGCTGTTTTTT. Translating it yields CASSSGGLAGATGELFF.

J is TRBJ1-5 and V is TRBV28, with D unclear. Germline V gene lookup returns CDR1 MDHEN and CDR2 SYDVKM. Trimming removed 7 bases at V and 3 bases at J, with 7 bases between. This CDR3 has 12 residues. The CDR3 DNA is TGTGCCAGCACTACCTCCAATCAGCCCCAGCATTTT. Amino acid sequence: CASTTSNQPQHF.

The V gene is TRBV3-1 (or the pseudogene TRBV3-2), the J gene TRBJ1-5; D call uncertain. V gave up 4 bases and J gave up 7 bases, with 11 bases separating them. The CDR3 is 13 residues long. CDR1 and CDR2 (germline): LGHDT, YNNKEL (reference sequence). The CDR3 DNA is TGTGCCAGCAGCCCGGGTGGAAGCCAGCCCCAGCATTTT. It codes for CASSPGGSQPQHF.

The CDR3 DNA sequence: TGTGCCAGCAGCTTAACTGGGAACACTGAAGCTTTCTTT. Translated: CASSLTGNTEAFF. The chain is built from TRBV7-8 and TRBJ1-1; D gene unclear. This CDR3 has 13 residues. The V end was cut by 2 bases, the J end by 1 base, with 5 bases between. From germline, CDR1 is SGHVS and CDR2 FQNEAQ.

The chain links TRBV2 to TRBJ2-1; TRBD1 is a possible D gene (5 bases). The CDR3 length is 13 residues. Trimming took 2 bases from V and 9 from J, leaving 11 bases between them. Germline CDR1 SNHLY, CDR2 FYNNEI. CDR3 bases: TGTGCCAGCAGTGAATGGCAGGGTGTTGAGCAGTTCTTC. This gives the protein CASSEWQGVEQFF.

J is TRBJ1-4 and V is TRBV6-5, with D maybe TRBD1 (5 bases). This CDR3 comprises 15 residues. V lost 4 bases to trimming and J lost 5 bases, with 14 bases between them. Germline CDR1 is MNHEY and CDR2 is SVGAGI. For the CDR3, the DNA is TGTGCCAGCAGTTGGGGGAGGGCCGAAAATGAAAAACTGTTTTTT. Its protein product is CASSWGRAENEKLFF.

The chain carries TRBV28 and TRBJ2-5; 10 bases match TRBD1. The V and J ends lost 2 bases and 2 bases, in that order; junction bases with no gene match: 11. The CDR3 covers 18 residues. CDR1 MDHEN and CDR2 SYDVKM come from the germline V gene. The CDR3 DNA reads as TGTGCCAGCAGTTTAAGTGGCCGACAGGGGGCTCTACAAGAGACCCAGTACTTC. It encodes CASSLSGRQGALQETQYF.

V usage is TRBV5-1 and J usage is TRBJ1-2; 9 nucleotides align to TRBD1. In germline, CDR1 is SGHRS, CDR2 YFSETQ. There are 15 residues in the CDR3. With 6 bases clipped from V and 2 bases from J, the junction kept 8 bases outside the gene matches. The CDR3: CASNLGTGQNYGYTF. The DNA of the CDR3 is TGCGCCAGCAATCTCGGGACAGGGCAAAACTATGGCTACACCTTC.

This CDR3 is CASSVNRDRDTEAFF. In DNA, the CDR3 is TGCGCCAGCAGCGTTAACCGGGACAGGGACACTGAAGCTTTCTTT. V gene TRBV5-1 combines with J gene TRBJ1-1; TRBD1 aligns across 9 bases. The V gene's germline CDR1 is SGHRS and CDR2 YFSETQ. V lost 4 bases to trimming and J lost 3 bases; unmatched junction nucleotides: 7. The CDR3 sequence is 15 residues long. Filled out from reference TRBV5-1 and TRBJ1-1, the complete variable domain reads KAGVTQTPRYLIKTRGQQVTLSCSPISGHRSVSWYQQTPGQGLQFLFEYFSETQRNKGNFPGRFSGRQFSNSRSEMNVSTLELGDSALYLCASSVNRDRDTEAFFGQGTRLTVV.

The V call is TRBV12-3 or TRBV12-4, the J call TRBJ1-2; maybe TRBD1 (6 bases). The CDR3 is 13 amino acids. V was pared by 3 bases and J by 4 bases, with 9 bases between. The CDR3 region is CASSFGQLYGYTF. The CDR3 DNA reads TGTGCCAGCAGTTTTGGACAGCTCTATGGCTACACCTTC.

The J gene is TRBJ2-1, the V gene TRBV3-1 (or the pseudogene TRBV3-2), with 12 nucleotides matching TRBD2. There are 18 residues in the CDR3. CDR1 is LGHDT, CDR2 YNNKEL, per germline (reference sequence). V lost 4 bases and J lost 7; bases outside the gene matches: 14. Here the CDR3 reads CASSRTSGIYTGRNEQFF. The CDR3 DNA reads as TGTGCCAGCAGCCGGACTAGCGGGATCTACACGGGAAGGAATGAGCAGTTCTTC.

The rearrangement links TRBV4-1 to TRBJ2-1; D gene ambiguous. With 1 base removed from V and 5 bases from J, the gap between germline ends came to 12 bases. Per germline, CDR1 MGHRA and CDR2 YSYEKL. The CDR3 runs to 15 residues. CDR3 protein: CASSQGGASHNEQFF. For the CDR3, the DNA is TGCGCCAGCAGCCAAGGAGGCGCTTCCCACAATGAGCAGTTCTTC.